These 14 T cell receptor beta chains were all obtained from the same sample, sequenced in a study of coeliac disease. Here immunoSEQ multiplex PCR was the method, and the copy in TCRdb shows in-frame clones only, minus some. This table holds 6,000 to 8,000 clones, less than 65% found once. The material sequenced was lamina propria lymphocytes from the gut. Receptors were obtained from a woman aged 55-70 years with active celiac disease.

The V call is TRBV28, the J call TRBJ1-1, with 7 bases aligning to TRBD1. The trim removed 5 bases at V and 12 bases at J, leaving 9 bases unmatched. There are 12 residues in the CDR3. CDR1 is MDHEN and CDR2 is SYDVKM in the germline V gene. For the CDR3, the DNA is TGTGCCAGCAGTCGGGACAGCGGAGGGTCTTTCTTT. It codes for CASSRDSGGSFF.

In its sample, this clone was seen a few times. The chain recombines TRBV19 with TRBJ1-2, with 9 bases lining up with TRBD1. Trimming at V came to 8 bases and at J to 0 bases, leaving 7 bases not matched to a gene. CDR1 and CDR2 from the germline V gene are LNHDA and SQIVND (reference sequence). The CDR3 extends over 15 amino acids. The CDR3 sequence is CASRQGVTSNYGYTF. CDR3 nucleotides: TGTGCCAGTCGACAGGGGGTTACATCTAACTATGGCTACACCTTC.

The J gene is TRBJ2-7, the V gene TRBV28, with D perhaps TRBD2 (6 bases). The germline V gene encodes CDR1 MDHEN and CDR2 SYDVKM. The ends were cut back, 5 bases at V and 3 bases at J, with 14 bases in the middle. The CDR3 has 14 residues. CDR3 sequence (DNA): TGTGCCAGCAGTCCCGCGGGGTCCCACTACGAGCAGTACTTC. This translates into CASSPAGSHYEQYF.

The chain uses TRBV28 and TRBJ1-2, with 8 positions matching TRBD1. Trimming took 8 bases from V and 4 from J; bases not matched to a gene: 12. Germline V gene sequence: CDR1 MDHEN, CDR2 SYDVKM. The CDR3 has 15 amino acids. Here the CDR3 reads CASSYRGGQIYGYTF. The DNA for the CDR3 is TGTGCCAGCTCTTACAGGGGGGGTCAGATCTATGGCTACACCTTC.

This clone was detected a few times. V usage is TRBV4-2 and J usage is TRBJ2-4, with TRBD1 matching 12 bases. The CDR3 loop spans 19 amino acids. V dropped 3 bases and J dropped 5; count of bases not matched to a gene: 14. Germline CDR1 and CDR2: LGHNA and YNFKEQ. This CDR3 reads CASSQTGQGAEVRENIQYF. In nucleotides, the CDR3 is TGTGCCAGCAGCCAGACGGGACAGGGGGCTGAAGTGAGGGAAAACATTCAGTACTTC.

The rearrangement joins TRBV28 to TRBJ2-7, with TRBD1 matching over 7 bases. The germline V gene has CDR1 MDHEN and CDR2 SYDVKM. The CDR3 sequence is 15 residues long. V lost 4 bases and J lost 4; bases outside the gene matches: 10. The CDR3 DNA reads TGTGCCAGCAGTTGGATAGGACAGGTTACTTACGAGCAGTACTTC. It codes for CASSWIGQVTYEQYF.

The table lists this clone with a count of one. V and J are TRBV6-1 and TRBJ1-3, with D unclear. The CDR3 sequence is 16 residues long. Trimming removed 3 bases at V and 4 bases at J, with 16 bases between. Per germline, CDR1 MNHNS and CDR2 SASEGT. For the CDR3, the DNA is TGTGCCAGCAGTGAGGCGGGGTGGGGATTCGGAAACACCATATATTTT. Protein: CASSEAGWGFGNTIYF.

The chain combines TRBV29-1 with TRBJ2-6; a weak D match, TRBD1 (5 bases). The V gene lost 5 bases and the J gene lost 4 bases, with 15 bases spanning the gap. Germline values: CDR1 SQVTM, CDR2 ANQGSEA. This CDR3 comprises 15 residues. The chain's CDR3 is CSVNLSGRGANVLTF. Written as DNA, the CDR3 is TGCAGCGTTAATCTGTCAGGGCGGGGGGCCAACGTCCTGACTTTC.

This chain joins TRBV2 and TRBJ1-2; 9 bases are shared with TRBD1. Germline CDR1 reads SNHLY; CDR2 reads FYNNEI. The J segment lost 8 bases and the V segment lost 6 bases, leaving 4 bases of the junction unmatched. The CDR3 covers 12 residues. The CDR3 bases are TGTGCCAGCAGCAGGACAGGGGAAGGCTACACCTTC. As protein: CASSRTGEGYTF. The full variable domain, in which reference TRBV2 and TRBJ1-2 provide the parts outside the CDR3, is EPEVTQTPSHQVTQMGQEVILRCVPISNHLYFYWYRQILGQKVEFLVSFYNNEISEKSEIFDDQFSVERPDGSNFTLKIRSTKLEDSAMYFCASSRTGEGYTFGSGTRLTVV.

The chain is built from TRBV5-1 and TRBJ2-7, with TRBD1 matching 7 bases. This CDR3 comprises 13 residues. Losses at the gene ends were 7 bases for V and 0 bases for J; bases not matched to a gene: 4. CDR1 and CDR2 (germline): SGHRS, YFSETQ. CDR3 bases: TGCGCCAGCTCCGGGACAGCCTCCTACGAGCAGTACTTC. It is translated as CASSGTASYEQYF.

The J gene is TRBJ2-2, the V gene TRBV19, with 10 nucleotides matching TRBD1. After removal of 4 bases from V and 1 base from J, the junction contained 12 bases not matched to a gene. The CDR3 consists of 19 residues. CDR1 is LNHDA and CDR2 is SQIVND in the germline V gene (reference sequence). CDR3 loop: CASSKPGQGRFWNTGELFF. DNA of the CDR3: TGTGCCAGTAGTAAACCGGGACAGGGGAGGTTCTGGAACACCGGGGAGCTGTTTTTT. Full variable domain (outside the CDR3, taken from reference TRBV19 and TRBJ2-2): DGGITQSPKYLFRKEGQNVTLSCEQNLNHDAMYWYRQDPGQGLRLIYYSQIVNDFQKGDIAEGYSVSREKKESFPLTVTSAQKNPTAFYLCASSKPGQGRFWNTGELFFGEGSRLTVL.

The chain recombines TRBV4-3 with TRBJ1-2; no firm D call. Trimming shortened V by 0 bases and J by 3 bases, and 8 bases separated the two germline ends. Germline CDR1 reads LGHNA; CDR2 reads YSLEER. The CDR3 length is 14 residues. The CDR3 protein is CASSQDSEDYGYTF. CDR3 sequence (DNA): TGCGCCAGCAGCCAAGATAGCGAGGACTATGGCTACACCTTC.

This clone has just a few counts. This chain joins TRBV6-5 and TRBJ2-7, with TRBD2 identical over 10 bases. V trimming: 2 bases; J trimming: 4 bases; junction bases outside the gene matches: 8. This CDR3 spans 16 amino acids. Germline loops: CDR1 MNHEY, CDR2 SVGAGI. This chain's CDR3 is CASSYEPSGRAYEQYF. The DNA of the CDR3 is TGTGCCAGCAGTTACGAACCAAGCGGGAGGGCATACGAGCAGTACTTC.

This chain joins TRBV10-1 and TRBJ2-7; D possibly corresponds to TRBD2 (5 bases). The length of the CDR3 is 11 residues. Trimming stripped 11 bases from V and 5 bases from J, with 13 bases between. Germline loops: CDR1 WNHNN, CDR2 SYGVQD (reference sequence). Here the CDR3 reads CAPMGSDEQYF. The CDR3 bases are TGCGCCCCCATGGGGAGTGACGAGCAGTACTTC.